The sequence of this T cell receptor (beta chain) was determined in a study of T cell changes during pregnancy in multiple sclerosis (dated by TCRdb to between 2019 and 2020). Regarding the study in general: In women with multiple sclerosis, the researchers looked at how the T cell repertoire shifted as pregnancy progressed.

In the case of this clone: Its binding antigen is unknown. One base away there is no much larger clone; base qualities are not given.

The library was generated by the immunoSEQ multiplex PCR assay. TCRdb carries this immuneACCESS record with in-frame sequences only. Its versions omit some clonotypes, under half of them owing to an unresolved V gene in the studies checked, with the rest unexplained. The sample table lists over 75,000 clones, approximately 92% of them with a count of one. The top ten hold about 3% of the sample. V gives up 7 bases and J gives up 2 bases, and the segment between their germline ends measures 11 bases. Looking up the germline V gene yields CDR1 SNHLY and CDR2 FYNNEI. The CDR3 numbers 13 residues from cysteine through phenylalanine. The only DNA kept is the CDR3, 39 bases in frame from the first base.

The sequence is built from TRBV2 and TRBJ1-1; the best D guess is TRBD1, with 5 bases matching. The specimen was peripheral blood, collected in the first trimester of pregnancy. The origin of this receptor is a female donor with multiple sclerosis, enrolled in a pregnancy study. The DNA sequence is TGTGCCAGCATTGGACACCCAAACACTGAAGCTTTCTTT. Its product reads: CASIGHPNTEAFF.